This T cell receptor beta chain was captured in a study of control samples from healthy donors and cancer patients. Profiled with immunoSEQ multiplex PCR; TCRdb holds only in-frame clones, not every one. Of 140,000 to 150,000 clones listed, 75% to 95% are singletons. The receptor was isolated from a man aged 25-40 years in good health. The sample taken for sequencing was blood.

The CDR3 nucleotides read TGTGCCAGCAGCAGCCCTAGCATGTCGACAGATACGCAGTATTTT. As protein: CASSSPSMSTDTQYF. The V gene is TRBV5-5, the J gene TRBJ2-3; tentative D call: TRBD2 (5 bases). The CDR3 contains 15 residues. V lost 4 bases and J 3 bases, leaving 15 bases between the germline ends. Germline values: CDR1 SGHKS, CDR2 YYEKEE (reference sequence).